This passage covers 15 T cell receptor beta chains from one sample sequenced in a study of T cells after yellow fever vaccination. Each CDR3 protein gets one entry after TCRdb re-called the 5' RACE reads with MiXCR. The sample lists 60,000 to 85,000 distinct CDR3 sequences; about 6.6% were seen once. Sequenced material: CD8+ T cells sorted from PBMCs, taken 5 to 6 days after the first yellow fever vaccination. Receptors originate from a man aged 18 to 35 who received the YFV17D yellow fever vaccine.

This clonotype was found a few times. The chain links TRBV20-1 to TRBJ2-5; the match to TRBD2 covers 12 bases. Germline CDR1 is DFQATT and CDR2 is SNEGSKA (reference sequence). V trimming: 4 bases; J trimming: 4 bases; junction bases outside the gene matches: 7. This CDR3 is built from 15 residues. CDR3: CSAKPSGGAGETQYF. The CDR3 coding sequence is TGCAGTGCTAAACCTAGCGGGGGGGCCGGAGAGACCCAGTACTTC.

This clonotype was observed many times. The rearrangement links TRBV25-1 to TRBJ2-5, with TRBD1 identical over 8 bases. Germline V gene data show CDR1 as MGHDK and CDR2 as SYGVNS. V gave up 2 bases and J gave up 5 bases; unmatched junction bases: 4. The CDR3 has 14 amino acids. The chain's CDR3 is CASSEQGASETQYF. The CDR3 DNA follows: TGTGCCAGCAGTGAACAGGGGGCATCGGAGACCCAGTACTTC.

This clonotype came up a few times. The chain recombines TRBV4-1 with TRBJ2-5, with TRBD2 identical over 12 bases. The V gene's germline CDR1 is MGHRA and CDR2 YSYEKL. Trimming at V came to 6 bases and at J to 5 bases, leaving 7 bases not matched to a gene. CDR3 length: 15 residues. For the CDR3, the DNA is TGCGCCAGCAGGCCTAGCGGGGGGGCCGGGGAGACCCAGTACTTC. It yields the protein CASRPSGGAGETQYF.

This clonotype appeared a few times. The CDR3 protein is CASSLDATGKLFF. CDR3 nucleotides: TGTGCCAGCAGCTTAGACGCGACAGGAAAACTGTTTTTT. J is TRBJ1-4 and V is TRBV7-9, with D tentatively TRBD1 (6 bases). Germline CDR1 reads SEHNR; CDR2 reads FQNEAQ (reference sequence). This CDR3 spans 13 amino acids. Deletions cut 1 base from V and 10 bases from J, with 10 bases between.

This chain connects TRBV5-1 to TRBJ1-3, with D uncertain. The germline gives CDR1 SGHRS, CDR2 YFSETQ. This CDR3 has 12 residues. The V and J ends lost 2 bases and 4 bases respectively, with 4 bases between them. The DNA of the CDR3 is TGCGCCAGCAGCTTTTCAGGAAACACCATATATTTT. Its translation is CASSFSGNTIYF. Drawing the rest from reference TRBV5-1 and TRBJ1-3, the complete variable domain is KAGVTQTPRYLIKTRGQQVTLSCSPISGHRSVSWYQQTPGQGLQFLFEYFSETQRNKGNFPGRFSGRQFSNSRSEMNVSTLELGDSALYLCASSFSGNTIYFGEGSWLTVV.

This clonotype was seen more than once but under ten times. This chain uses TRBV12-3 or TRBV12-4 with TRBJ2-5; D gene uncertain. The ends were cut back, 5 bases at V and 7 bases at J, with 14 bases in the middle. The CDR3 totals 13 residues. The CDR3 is CASSLGIEATQYF. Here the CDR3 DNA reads TGTGCCAGCAGTCTAGGGATCGAAGCGACCCAGTACTTC.

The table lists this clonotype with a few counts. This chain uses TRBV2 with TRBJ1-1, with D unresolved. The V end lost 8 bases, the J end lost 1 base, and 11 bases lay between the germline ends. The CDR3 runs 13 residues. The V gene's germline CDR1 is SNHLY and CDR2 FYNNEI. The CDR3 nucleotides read TGTGCCAGCGTCAAGACGGGGAACACTGAAGCTTTCTTT. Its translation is CASVKTGNTEAFF.

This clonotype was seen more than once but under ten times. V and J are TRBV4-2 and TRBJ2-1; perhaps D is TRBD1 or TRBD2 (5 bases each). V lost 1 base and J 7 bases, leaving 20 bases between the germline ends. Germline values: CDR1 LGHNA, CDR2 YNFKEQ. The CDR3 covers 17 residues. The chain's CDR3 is CASSQGVGEGPGNEQFF. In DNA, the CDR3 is TGTGCCAGCAGCCAAGGGGTAGGAGAGGGGCCGGGTAATGAGCAGTTCTTC.

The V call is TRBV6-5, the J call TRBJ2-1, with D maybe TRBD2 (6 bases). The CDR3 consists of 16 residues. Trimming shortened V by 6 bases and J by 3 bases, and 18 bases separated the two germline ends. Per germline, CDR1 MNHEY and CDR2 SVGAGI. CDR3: CASSSSAGLGYNEQFF. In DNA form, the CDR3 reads TGTGCCAGCAGCTCCTCCGCGGGGTTGGGCTACAATGAGCAGTTCTTC.

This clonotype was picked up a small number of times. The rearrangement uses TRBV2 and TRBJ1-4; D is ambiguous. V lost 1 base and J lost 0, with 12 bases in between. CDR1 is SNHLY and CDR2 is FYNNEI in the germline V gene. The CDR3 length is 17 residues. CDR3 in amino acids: CASSEGVRGATNEKLFF. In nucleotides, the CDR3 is TGTGCCAGCAGTGAAGGGGTCCGGGGAGCAACTAATGAAAAACTGTTTTTT. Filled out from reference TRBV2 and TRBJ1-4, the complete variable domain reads EPEVTQTPSHQVTQMGQEVILRCVPISNHLYFYWYRQILGQKVEFLVSFYNNEISEKSEIFDDQFSVERPDGSNFTLKIRSTKLEDSAMYFCASSEGVRGATNEKLFFGSGTQLSVL.

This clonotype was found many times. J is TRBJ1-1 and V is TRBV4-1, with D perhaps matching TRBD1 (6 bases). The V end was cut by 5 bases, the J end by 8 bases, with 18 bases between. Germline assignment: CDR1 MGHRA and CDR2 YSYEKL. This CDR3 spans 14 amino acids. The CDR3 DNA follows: TGCGCCAGCAGCGTCGTAGACAGGAGGGGAGAAGCTTTCTTT. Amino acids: CASSVVDRRGEAFF.

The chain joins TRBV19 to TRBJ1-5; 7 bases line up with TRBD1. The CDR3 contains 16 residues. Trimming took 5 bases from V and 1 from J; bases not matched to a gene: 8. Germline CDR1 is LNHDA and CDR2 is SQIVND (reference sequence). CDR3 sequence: CASSSLTGQSNQPQHF. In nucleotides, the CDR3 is TGTGCCAGTAGTTCCTTGACAGGGCAGAGCAATCAGCCCCAGCATTTT.

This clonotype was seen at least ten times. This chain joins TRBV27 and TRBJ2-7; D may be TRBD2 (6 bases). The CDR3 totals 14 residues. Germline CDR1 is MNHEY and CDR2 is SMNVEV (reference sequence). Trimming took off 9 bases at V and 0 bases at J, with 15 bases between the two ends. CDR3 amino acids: CASSNWRGSYEQYF. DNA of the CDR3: TGTGCCAGTTCCAATTGGAGGGGCTCCTACGAGCAGTACTTC.

In DNA form, the CDR3 reads TGTGCCAGCAGTTTGCACGGGGCTAACTATGGCTACACCTTC. This gives the protein CASSLHGANYGYTF. This rearrangement joins TRBV27 to TRBJ1-2; D is undetermined. The germline V gene encodes CDR1 MNHEY and CDR2 SMNVEV (reference sequence). V lost 3 bases to trimming and J lost 0 bases, with 8 bases between them. This CDR3 spans 14 amino acids.

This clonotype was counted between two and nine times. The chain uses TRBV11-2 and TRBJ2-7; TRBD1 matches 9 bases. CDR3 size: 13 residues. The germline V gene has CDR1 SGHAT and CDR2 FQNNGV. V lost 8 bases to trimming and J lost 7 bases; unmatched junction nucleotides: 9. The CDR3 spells CASSKTGGQEQYV. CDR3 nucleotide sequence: TGTGCCAGCTCGAAGACAGGGGGTCAGGAGCAGTACGTC.